This TCR beta chain was observed in a study of T cells in Graves' hyperthyroidism and ophthalmopathy. Findings and limits, study-wide: Most thyroid clonotypes expanded above 0.001 were also detected in blood. From stable hyperthyroidism, ophthalmopathy was separated by a 13 V-J model.

Using RNA transcripts as the source, TCR beta CDR3 regions were amplified. The HTBI primer set was used in a first-round RT-PCR of the TCR CDR3. TCRdb ran MiXCR on the multiplex PCR reads and lists one entry per CDR3 protein. The sample has more than 350,000 distinct CDR3 sequences; around 15% are singletons. Researchers barred patients who had uncontrolled infection, other autoimmune disease, pregnancy or lactation. PBMCs were obtained from under 13 ml fresh peripheral blood. The germline V and J ends were trimmed by 2 bases and 6 bases, with 17 bases remaining between them. CDR1 is LNHNV and CDR2 is YYDKDF in the germline V gene (reference sequence). This CDR3 comprises 17 residues. Comment on this clonotype: Its matching antigen is unknown.

This TCR came from a woman aged 55-75 years with Graves' ophthalmopathy. The specimen sequenced was blood. The chain joins TRBV15 to TRBJ1-6; D uncertain. This CDR3 is CATSRPLEAGRNSPLHF. CDR3 nucleotides: TGTGCCACCAGCAGACCTCTCGAGGCAGGACGTAATTCACCCCTCCACTTT.